This TCR beta chain emerged from a study of T cells in Graves' hyperthyroidism and ophthalmopathy. Study-wide background: Initial diagnosis, before any treatment, was when peripheral blood was collected.

The TCR beta CDR3 regions underwent amplification using RNA transcripts as the source. RT-PCR in the first round (using the HTBI primer set) targeted the TCR CDR3. TCRdb re-called the multiplex PCR reads with MiXCR, one entry per CDR3 protein. The sample has 300,000 to 450,000 distinct CDR3 sequences, around a sixth seen once. Patients showing uncontrolled infection, other autoimmune disease, pregnancy or lactation were ineligible. Trimming shortened V by 1 base and J by 4 bases, and 14 bases separated the two germline ends. The length of the CDR3 is 15 residues. Germline-derived CDR1 and CDR2 are MGHRA and YSYEKL. This clonotype has a count of ten or more.

Sequenced input: blood. The chain couples TRBV4-1 to TRBJ2-7; no definite D call. This TCR derives from a woman in her thirties or forties with Graves' ophthalmopathy. The CDR3 protein is CASSQVWTVAYEQYF. For the CDR3, the DNA is TGCGCCAGCAGCCAAGTATGGACGGTGGCGTACGAGCAGTACTTC.